What follows is one T cell receptor (beta chain) and its context. These data originate in a study of blood T cell repertoires in COVID-19. Overall study: Material from acute and convalescent COVID-19 was sourced from the United States, Italy and Spain.

The germline V gene encodes CDR1 SGHRS and CDR2 YFSETQ. V shed 0 bases and J 5 bases; nucleotides not matched to a gene: 11. The CDR3 is 17 residues long. Sequenced by immunoSEQ multiplex PCR; TCRdb stores in-frame clones only, minus some. This sample has about 160,000 clones, with about 90% found just once. Across roughly 25 US areas, participants ranged in age from about 18 to 100 years. This TCR was recovered from a woman between 45 and 65 years old who had recovered from COVID-19. Specimen: PBMCs or T cells enriched from blood (not recorded which). The chain uses TRBV5-1 and TRBJ1-1, with 9 bases matching TRBD1. This CDR3 reads CASSLGGSGQGQTEAFF. The CDR3 coding sequence is TGCGCCAGCAGCTTGGGCGGTTCCGGACAGGGGCAAACTGAAGCTTTCTTT.